A single sample gave rise to the 13 T cell receptor beta chains below, sequenced in a study of cytomegalovirus exposure and HLA in healthy donors. Primers for the PCR totalled 60 Vbeta and 13 Jbeta. Assay used: immunoSEQ multiplex PCR; TCRdb lists only in-frame clones, some missing. This sample's table reports 180,000 or so clones. The specimen sequenced was PBMCs. The source is a woman aged 18-29 years in good health and CMV-seropositive.

The chain is built from TRBV6-5 and TRBJ1-2; the D gene is possibly TRBD1 (5 bases). V lost 5 bases and J lost 5, with 12 bases in between. This CDR3 region has 13 residues. In germline, CDR1 is MNHEY, CDR2 SVGAGI. In DNA, the CDR3 is TGTGCCAGCAGTGACAGCATTAAATATGGCTACACCTTC. Its translation: CASSDSIKYGYTF.

This sequence joins TRBV18 and TRBJ1-1, with D perhaps matching TRBD1 (5 bases). This CDR3 region has 13 residues. Germline V gene lookup returns CDR1 KGHSH and CDR2 LQKENI. V lost 6 bases to trimming and J lost 1 base, with 9 bases between them. CDR3 sequence: CASSGGENTEAFF. DNA of the CDR3: TGTGCCAGCTCCGGAGGGGAGAACACTGAAGCTTTCTTT.

The V and J genes are TRBV27 and TRBJ2-1; D is uncertain. The CDR3 runs to 14 residues. Germline CDR1 reads MNHEY; CDR2 reads SMNVEV (reference sequence). The V and J ends lost 0 bases and 5 bases respectively, with 8 bases between them. In DNA, the CDR3 is TGTGCCAGCAGTTTATCGGTGGCTGACAATGAGCAGTTCTTC. Translating gives CASSLSVADNEQFF.

This rearrangement joins TRBV19 to TRBJ2-1; 9 nucleotides agree with TRBD2. Germline V CDR1 and CDR2: LNHDA, SQIVND (reference sequence). Trimming at V came to 5 bases and at J to 5 bases, leaving 7 bases not matched to a gene. CDR3 length equals 15 residues. The CDR3 here is CASSQTSGIDNEQFF. CDR3 coding DNA: TGTGCCAGTAGTCAGACTAGCGGAATCGACAATGAGCAGTTCTTC.

The rearrangement links TRBV7-3 to TRBJ1-1; D gene uncertain. The CDR3 sequence is 13 residues long. Trimming took 4 bases from V and 6 from J, leaving 12 bases between them. The germline gives CDR1 SGHTA, CDR2 FQGTGA. CDR3 amino acids: CASSSGGRAEAFF. The CDR3 DNA follows: TGTGCCAGCAGCTCAGGAGGGAGGGCTGAAGCTTTCTTT.

V usage is TRBV5-1 and J usage is TRBJ1-1; D is unclear. Germline-derived CDR1 and CDR2 are SGHRS and YFSETQ. The V end was cut by 4 bases, the J end by 6 bases, with 19 bases between. The CDR3 has 15 amino acids. Here the CDR3 reads CASSAVTTLGSEAFF. CDR3 DNA: TGCGCCAGCAGCGCCGTGACTACCTTGGGATCTGAAGCTTTCTTT.

The rearrangement links TRBV7-2 to TRBJ2-7, with 8 positions matching TRBD2. The CDR3 length is 13 residues. Germline lookup yields CDR1 SGHTA and CDR2 FQGNSA. V gave up 5 bases and J gave up 3 bases; unmatched junction bases: 3. CDR3 protein: CASSRSGGYEQYF. The DNA for the CDR3 is TGTGCCAGCAGCCGGAGCGGGGGCTACGAGCAGTACTTC.

This chain uses TRBV28 with TRBJ1-3; tentatively, D is TRBD1 (6 bases). Trimming took off 2 bases at V and 2 bases at J, with 10 bases between the two ends. The CDR3 contains 15 residues. The germline CDR1 and CDR2 sequences are MDHEN and SYDVKM. CDR3 protein: CASSLVSGAGNTIYF. CDR3 DNA sequence: TGTGCCAGCAGTTTAGTTTCAGGGGCTGGAAACACCATATATTTT.

The chain couples TRBV2 to TRBJ2-3; TRBD1 agrees at 7 bases. This CDR3 region has 14 residues. V trimming: 5 bases; J trimming: 0 bases; junction bases outside the gene matches: 2. The germline V gene has CDR1 SNHLY and CDR2 FYNNEI. In DNA, the CDR3 is TGTGCCAGCAGTAGGGACAGCAGCACAGATACGCAGTATTTT. Amino acids: CASSRDSSTDTQYF. Supplemented by reference TRBV2 and TRBJ2-3, the full variable domain reads EPEVTQTPSHQVTQMGQEVILRCVPISNHLYFYWYRQILGQKVEFLVSFYNNEISEKSEIFDDQFSVERPDGSNFTLKIRSTKLEDSAMYFCASSRDSSTDTQYFGPGTRLTVL.

V gene TRBV6-5 combines with J gene TRBJ2-7; 10 bases map to TRBD1. The CDR3 has 14 amino acids. Germline CDR1 is MNHEY and CDR2 is SVGAGI. J gave up 3 bases and V 4 bases, and 3 bases lay outside the gene matches. CDR3 protein: CASSSGQGHYEQYF. For the CDR3, the DNA is TGTGCCAGCAGTTCGGGACAGGGGCACTACGAGCAGTACTTC.

The CDR3 is CASITGDLPLSNQPQHF. The DNA of the CDR3 is TGTGCCAGTATTACCGGGGATCTGCCCCTAAGCAATCAGCCCCAGCATTTT. This rearrangement joins TRBV19 to TRBJ1-5; no definite D call. Germline V CDR1 and CDR2: LNHDA, SQIVND (reference sequence). Trimming stripped 7 bases from V and 1 base from J, with 20 bases between. This CDR3 has 17 residues.

V is TRBV4-3 and J is TRBJ1-6, with D unresolved. Germline-derived CDR1 and CDR2 are LGHNA and YSLEER. This CDR3 contains 15 residues. V was shortened by 4 bases and J by 5 bases, with 12 bases between the two germline ends. In DNA, the CDR3 is TGCGCCAGCAGCCTCCGGGGAGCTGATAATTCACCCCTCCACTTT. Its translation is CASSLRGADNSPLHF.

This rearrangement joins TRBV5-6 to TRBJ2-1; 9 positions agree with TRBD1. V lost 5 bases and J lost 3; bases outside the gene matches: 6. This CDR3 has 15 residues. Germline CDR1 and CDR2: SGHDT and YYEEEE. The CDR3 protein is CASSRTGASYNEQFF. Written as DNA, the CDR3 is TGTGCCAGCAGTAGGACAGGGGCCAGCTACAATGAGCAGTTCTTC.